Below are 30 T cell receptor beta chains sequenced from a single sample in a study of radiation and T cells in renal cell carcinoma. Sequencing used immunoSEQ multiplex PCR; TCRdb keeps in-frame clones, though not all of them. Here the sample spans some 150,000 clones, around four fifths being singletons. Time point here: baseline pretreatment blood. Described treatment: 15 Gy SBRT to primary tumor, nephrectomy 4 weeks later. The sequences come from blood, collected from a patient whose treatment included radiotherapy and nephrectomy. These receptors were obtained from a woman aged 45-60 years with renal cell carcinoma.

The rearrangement joins TRBV5-6 to TRBJ2-1, with 11 bases matching TRBD1. The germline V gene encodes CDR1 SGHDT and CDR2 YYEEEE. The CDR3 totals 15 residues. V trimming: 2 bases; J trimming: 5 bases; junction bases outside the gene matches: 3. The CDR3 protein is CASSLVDRGHNEQFF. The CDR3 nucleotides read TGTGCCAGCAGCTTAGTGGACAGGGGGCACAATGAGCAGTTCTTC.

This clone was seen only once. In DNA, the CDR3 is TGCGCCAGCAGTTCGGGGGCGGGGACCGGGGAGCTGTTTTTT. Translated, it gives CASSSGAGTGELFF. The V and J genes are TRBV4-1 and TRBJ2-2, with D perhaps being TRBD1 or TRBD2 (6 bases each). The germline gives CDR1 MGHRA, CDR2 YSYEKL. This CDR3 comprises 14 residues. The V and J ends lost 6 bases and 5 bases respectively, with 13 bases between them.

The CDR3 DNA reads as TGTGCCAGCAGCCCTCGGACAGGGAATAATTCACCCCTCCACTTT. It yields the protein CASSPRTGNNSPLHF. This sequence joins TRBV9 and TRBJ1-6; 8 bases map to TRBD1. The CDR3 length is 15 residues. The V gene's germline CDR1 is SGDLS and CDR2 YYNGEE. V lost 4 bases to trimming and J lost 5 bases; unmatched junction nucleotides: 5.

This chain joins TRBV6-6 and TRBJ2-2; D not resolved. The V end was cut by 7 bases, the J end by 4 bases, with 10 bases between. The CDR3 is 13 residues long. The V gene's germline CDR1 is MNHNY and CDR2 SVGAGI (reference sequence). The CDR3 here is CASTEAITGELFF. As DNA, the CDR3 is TGTGCCAGCACGGAAGCGATCACCGGGGAGCTGTTTTTT.

This chain uses TRBV9 with TRBJ1-4; D remains ambiguous. This CDR3 is 14 amino acids long. The germline V and J ends were trimmed by 4 bases and 2 bases, with 9 bases remaining between them. Germline CDR1 and CDR2: SGDLS and YYNGEE. CDR3 amino acids: CASSPTETNEKLFF. The CDR3 DNA is TGTGCCAGCAGCCCTACTGAGACTAATGAAAAACTGTTTTTT.

The chain carries TRBV5-1 and TRBJ1-3; 7 positions agree with TRBD1. J was trimmed by 0 bases and V by 3 bases; bases with no gene match: 6. The CDR3 has 16 amino acids. CDR1 is SGHRS and CDR2 is YFSETQ in the germline V gene. The CDR3 reads CASSSWDRRSGNTIYF. DNA for the CDR3: TGCGCCAGCAGCTCATGGGACAGACGCTCTGGAAACACCATATATTTT.

The CDR3 coding sequence is TGTGCCAGCCTTTCGACAGGGGGCAACAATGAGCAGTTCTTC. Amino acids: CASLSTGGNNEQFF. The chain uses TRBV18 and TRBJ2-1; 10 bases map to TRBD1. From germline, CDR1 is KGHSH and CDR2 LQKENI. CDR3 length: 14 amino acids. V lost 8 bases to trimming and J lost 5 bases; unmatched junction nucleotides: 6.

This sequence joins TRBV11-2 and TRBJ1-5; weak D call: TRBD1 (6 bases). This CDR3 has 13 amino acids. Per germline, CDR1 SGHAT and CDR2 FQNNGV. V lost 5 bases and J lost 1, with 6 bases in between. The CDR3 nucleotides read TGTGCCAGCAGCCAGGGGAGCAATCAGCCCCAGCATTTT. Translation: CASSQGSNQPQHF.

V is TRBV5-1 and J is TRBJ2-4; D tentatively reads TRBD1 or TRBD2 (5 bases each). CDR1 SGHRS and CDR2 YFSETQ come from the germline V gene. This CDR3 spans 13 amino acids. Trimming took off 0 bases at V and 14 bases at J, with 15 bases between the two ends. Written as DNA, the CDR3 is TGCGCCAGCAGCTTGGGCGACGGGGCGTCCGAGTACTTC. Its protein product is CASSLGDGASEYF.

This chain uses TRBV5-1 with TRBJ1-2; 8 bases map to TRBD1. This CDR3 region has 15 residues. Trimming took 4 bases from V and 5 from J; bases not matched to a gene: 10. The germline V gene encodes CDR1 SGHRS and CDR2 YFSETQ. CDR3 in DNA: TGCGCCAGCAGCCTATCTGGACAGGGCAATTATGGCTACACCTTC. Translated, it gives CASSLSGQGNYGYTF.

This clone was found once. The J gene is TRBJ1-2, the V gene TRBV28; TRBD1 matches at 7 bases. Germline CDR1 and CDR2: MDHEN and SYDVKM. CDR3 length equals 14 residues. Germline trimming cut 6 bases from V and 6 bases from J; bases unmatched to any gene: 10. Here the CDR3 reads CASRGQPASDGYTF. The CDR3, as DNA: TGTGCCAGCAGGGGACAGCCCGCTTCGGATGGCTACACCTTC.

This rearrangement joins TRBV7-2 to TRBJ2-7, with D perhaps assigned TRBD1 or TRBD2 (5 bases each). V gave up 5 bases and J gave up 4 bases, with 15 bases separating them. Germline V lookup: CDR1 SGHTA, CDR2 FQGNSA. This CDR3 spans 14 amino acids. The CDR3 loop is CASSPGTDSYEQYF. CDR3 nucleotides: TGTGCCAGCAGCCCCGGGACGGATTCATACGAGCAGTACTTC. The complete variable domain, with remaining parts taken from reference TRBV7-2 and TRBJ2-7, reads GAGVSQSPSNKVTEKGKDVELRCDPISGHTALYWYRQSLGQGLEFLIYFQGNSAPDKSGLPSDRFSAERTGGSVSTLTIQRTQQEDSAVYLCASSPGTDSYEQYFGPGTRLTVT.

This clone has only a few counts. V and J are TRBV4-2 and TRBJ2-5; unclear D gene. Trimming shortened V by 1 base and J by 5 bases, and 8 bases separated the two germline ends. CDR3 size: 13 residues. The germline CDR1 and CDR2 sequences are LGHNA and YNFKEQ. The CDR3 loop is CASSQARIETQYF. Written as DNA, the CDR3 is TGTGCCAGCAGCCAAGCGCGGATCGAGACCCAGTACTTC.

The V call is TRBV5-1, the J call TRBJ1-1, with D maybe TRBD1 (5 bases). V lost 2 bases and J lost 4, with 15 bases in between. The CDR3 extends over 15 amino acids. CDR1 and CDR2 (germline): SGHRS, YFSETQ. The CDR3 protein is CASSLVVGASTEAFF. CDR3 nucleotide sequence: TGCGCCAGCAGCTTAGTGGTAGGGGCGAGCACTGAAGCTTTCTTT.

The rearrangement links TRBV6-5 to TRBJ1-5, with D possibly matching TRBD1 (5 bases). CDR1 is MNHEY and CDR2 is SVGAGI in the germline V gene. CDR3 length equals 15 residues. V was clipped by 5 bases and J by 0 bases, with 11 bases between them. This CDR3 is CASSPDRPSNQPQHF. CDR3 DNA sequence: TGTGCCAGCAGTCCCGACAGACCTAGCAATCAGCCCCAGCATTTT.

The chain is built from TRBV4-1 and TRBJ2-7; 10 bases match TRBD2. The length of the CDR3 is 20 residues. Germline V CDR1 and CDR2: MGHRA, YSYEKL. Trimming at V came to 0 bases and at J to 0 bases, leaving 14 bases not matched to a gene. CDR3 in amino acids: CASSQDQELAGSRSSYEQYF. DNA for the CDR3: TGCGCCAGCAGCCAAGATCAAGAACTAGCGGGGTCGCGGAGCTCCTACGAGCAGTACTTC.

This chain connects TRBV10-3 to TRBJ2-5, with 8 bases identical to TRBD1. V lost 5 bases, J lost 2 bases, and 10 bases stayed unmatched. CDR1 and CDR2 (germline): ENHRY, SYGVKD. CDR3 size: 16 residues. This CDR3 is CAISSGQGNGQETQYF. In DNA, the CDR3 is TGTGCCATCAGTTCCGGACAGGGTAACGGTCAAGAGACCCAGTACTTC.

The chain employs TRBV7-2 and TRBJ2-3; possibly TRBD1 for D (5 bases). Trimming shortened V by 6 bases and J by 0 bases, and 10 bases separated the two germline ends. CDR1 is SGHTA, CDR2 FQGNSA, per germline. The CDR3 consists of 14 residues. CDR3 region: CASRQGPSTDTQYF. Written as DNA, the CDR3 is TGTGCCAGCAGGCAGGGCCCTAGCACAGATACGCAGTATTTT.

The J gene is TRBJ2-3, the V gene TRBV7-2, with 7 bases aligning to TRBD1. With V trimmed by 5 bases and J by 6 bases, 11 bases remained unmatched. The length of the CDR3 is 15 residues. Looked up from germline, CDR1 is SGHTA and CDR2 is FQGNSA. The CDR3 is CASSPDRVPQDTQYF. The CDR3 nucleotides read TGTGCCAGCAGCCCTGACAGGGTTCCTCAGGATACGCAGTATTTT.

This sequence joins TRBV6-5 and TRBJ1-4; tentatively, D is TRBD1 (5 bases). The CDR3 is made up of 15 amino acids. Germline-derived CDR1 and CDR2 are MNHEY and SVGAGI. The ends were cut back, 0 bases at V and 7 bases at J, with 12 bases in the middle. In DNA, the CDR3 is TGTGCCAGCAGTTACTCGCAGGGAGAGATTGAAAAACTGTTTTTT. It translates to CASSYSQGEIEKLFF.

The chain uses TRBV7-2 and TRBJ1-2; weak D call: TRBD1 (6 bases). Trimming left V 5 bases short and J 6 bases short, with 22 bases between. CDR1 and CDR2 (germline): SGHTA, FQGNSA. The CDR3 is made up of 16 amino acids. The CDR3 is CASSPPGGGGLHGYTF. The CDR3 coding sequence is TGTGCCAGCAGCCCACCCGGAGGTGGGGGCTTACATGGCTACACCTTC.

This clone was observed a few times. The rearrangement links TRBV5-4 to TRBJ1-6; 7 nucleotides agree with TRBD1. The V gene's germline CDR1 is SGHNT and CDR2 YYREEE (reference sequence). J was trimmed by 9 bases and V by 4 bases; bases with no gene match: 10. The CDR3 has 15 residues. CDR3 bases: TGTGCCAGCAGCAGTAGACAGGGATGGAGTTCACCCCTCCACTTT. Translation gives CASSSRQGWSSPLHF.

The V gene is TRBV19, the J gene TRBJ2-2, with D perhaps matching TRBD1 (5 bases). Germline lookup yields CDR1 LNHDA and CDR2 SQIVND (reference sequence). The V gene lost 5 bases and the J gene lost 6 bases, with 10 bases spanning the gap. The CDR3 consists of 13 residues. The CDR3, as DNA: TGTGCCAGTAGTCAGGGTCCCGCCGGGGAGCTGTTTTTT. The encoded protein is CASSQGPAGELFF.

V usage is TRBV6-6 and J usage is TRBJ1-6; D gene ambiguous. CDR1 is MNHNY and CDR2 is SVGAGI in the germline V gene (reference sequence). CDR3 length: 15 amino acids. V lost 7 bases and J lost 7, with 17 bases in between. As DNA, the CDR3 is TGTGCCAGCACCTCACTAGGGCCCAGCAATTCACCCCTCCACTTT. As protein: CASTSLGPSNSPLHF.

The chain couples TRBV2 to TRBJ1-5, with 7 bases lining up with TRBD1. CDR1 SNHLY and CDR2 FYNNEI come from the germline V gene. CDR3 length: 15 residues. The J segment lost 6 bases and the V segment lost 7 bases, leaving 12 bases of the junction unmatched. CDR3 sequence (DNA): TGTGCCAGCACCCTTCCAGGGGGGCTTGGTCAGCCCCAGCATTTT. This encodes CASTLPGGLGQPQHF.

This rearrangement joins TRBV28 to TRBJ2-7; D remains unclear. The CDR3 has 13 amino acids. V lost 3 bases to trimming and J lost 2 bases, with 8 bases between them. Germline V lookup: CDR1 MDHEN, CDR2 SYDVKM. CDR3 nucleotides: TGTGCCAGCAGTTTGTCAAAAACCTACGAGCAGTACTTC. Protein product: CASSLSKTYEQYF. Full variable domain (remainder filled in from reference TRBV28 and TRBJ2-7): DVKVTQSSRYLVKRTGEKVFLECVQDMDHENMFWYRQDPGLGLRLIYFSYDVKMKEKGDIPEGYSVSREKKERFSLILESASTNQTSMYLCASSLSKTYEQYFGPGTRLTVT.

This clone was seen a few times. CDR3 sequence reads: CSVVVRNTEAFF. In nucleotides, the CDR3 is TGCAGCGTTGTTGTGAGGAACACTGAAGCTTTCTTT. The chain couples TRBV29-1 to TRBJ1-1; no reliable D call. The germline V and J ends were trimmed by 4 bases and 1 base, with 7 bases remaining between them. The CDR3 totals 12 residues. From germline, CDR1 is SQVTM and CDR2 ANQGSEA.

The genes are TRBV5-4 and TRBJ2-7, with D tentatively TRBD1 (5 bases). V gave up 5 bases and J gave up 0 bases, with 9 bases separating them. The CDR3 is 13 amino acids. Germline loops: CDR1 SGHNT, CDR2 YYREEE (reference sequence). The CDR3 DNA is TGTGCCAGCAGTCCCGACAGCTCCTACGAGCAGTACTTC. Translation: CASSPDSSYEQYF. Together with reference TRBV5-4 and TRBJ2-7, the CDR3 gives the full variable domain: ETGVTQSPTHLIKTRGQQVTLRCSSQSGHNTVSWYQQALGQGPQFIFQYYREEENGRGNFPPRFSGLQFPNYSSELNVNALELDDSALYLCASSPDSSYEQYFGPGTRLTVT.

The table lists this clone with a count of one. V usage is TRBV2 and J usage is TRBJ1-1, with no clear D. CDR3 size: 15 residues. With 7 bases removed from V and 5 bases from J, the gap between germline ends came to 20 bases. Looked up from germline, CDR1 is SNHLY and CDR2 is FYNNEI. CDR3 region: CASILTPGTGTEAFF. The CDR3 nucleotides read TGTGCCAGCATCCTGACCCCCGGAACTGGGACTGAAGCTTTCTTT.

The chain combines TRBV28 with TRBJ1-4, with TRBD1 as a possible D gene (5 bases). In germline, CDR1 is MDHEN, CDR2 SYDVKM. The ends were cut back, 2 bases at V and 4 bases at J, with 8 bases in the middle. This CDR3 comprises 14 residues. The CDR3 bases are TGTGCCAGCAGTTTAGGGGGAATTAATGAAAAACTGTTTTTT. It translates to CASSLGGINEKLFF.